This TCR delta chain appears in the sequencing data of a study of Vδ1+ human thymocytes. Regarding the study as a whole: Thymic TRG and TRD repertoires appeared highly polyclonal, with Gaussian CDR3 length distributions. Approximately 20% of thymic delta-chain sequences were Vdelta2, with few Vdelta3, unlike blood Vdelta1+ controls. Many TRG clonotypes were shared between donors; TRD repertoires were essentially private.

RNA was extracted from the cells and then reverse transcribed. Pooled V-gene forward primers with one constant-region reverse primer generated the CDR3 amplicons by multiplex PCR. TCRdb re-called clones from the multiplex PCR reads via CATT. The table records 70,000 or so delta-chain clones, around 32% of them present only once. Sorted Vdelta1+ thymocytes were roughly 98% to 99.6% pure. CDR3 length: 23 residues. V was clipped by 1 base and J by 0 bases, with 33 bases between them. Germline V lookup: CDR1 TSWWSYY, CDR2 QGS. Points on this clone: Its antigen is currently unknown.

The receptor's source is a boy under two years old who had congenital heart surgery. The sequenced sample was Vdelta1+ gamma-delta thymocytes from the thymus. The subset: FACS-sorted CD3+ TCRalphabeta- TCRVdelta1+ TCRVdelta2- thymocytes. The chain links TRDV1 to TRDJ1; D perhaps matches TRDD2 (5 bases). CDR3 sequence: CALGEPYRHLQFMRDVYTDKLIF. CDR3 nucleotide sequence: TGTGCTCTTGGGGAACCGTACAGGCACCTTCAATTTATGAGGGACGTGTACACCGATAAACTCATCTTT.